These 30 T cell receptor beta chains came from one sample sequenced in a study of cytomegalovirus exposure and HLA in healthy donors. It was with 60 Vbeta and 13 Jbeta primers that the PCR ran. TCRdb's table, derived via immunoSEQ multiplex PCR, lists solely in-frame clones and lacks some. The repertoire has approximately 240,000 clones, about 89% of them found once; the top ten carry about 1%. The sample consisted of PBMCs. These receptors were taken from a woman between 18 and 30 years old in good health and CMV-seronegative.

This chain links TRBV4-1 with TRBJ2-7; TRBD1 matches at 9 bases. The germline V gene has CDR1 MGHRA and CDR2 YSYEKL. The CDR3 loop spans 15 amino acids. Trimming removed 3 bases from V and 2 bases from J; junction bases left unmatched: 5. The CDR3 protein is CASSQVTGGTYEQYF. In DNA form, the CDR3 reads TGCGCCAGCAGCCAGGTGACAGGGGGGACCTACGAGCAGTACTTC.

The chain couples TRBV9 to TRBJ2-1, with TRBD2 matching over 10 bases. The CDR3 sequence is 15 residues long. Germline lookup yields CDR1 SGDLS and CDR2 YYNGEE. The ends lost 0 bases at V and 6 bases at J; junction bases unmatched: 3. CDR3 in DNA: TGTGCCAGCAGCGTAGAGGCTAGCGGGGGCAATGAGCAGTTCTTC. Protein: CASSVEASGGNEQFF.

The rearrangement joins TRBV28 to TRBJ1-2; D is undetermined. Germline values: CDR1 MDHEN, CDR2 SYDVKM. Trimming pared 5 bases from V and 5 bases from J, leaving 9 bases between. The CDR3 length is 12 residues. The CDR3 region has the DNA TGTGCCAGCAGTCTTAACAAATATGGCTACACCTTC. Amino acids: CASSLNKYGYTF.

For the CDR3, the DNA is TGTGCCAGCACCGAAACAGGGGACCCCTACGAGCAGTACTTC. Translated: CASTETGDPYEQYF. This sequence joins TRBV28 and TRBJ2-7, with 7 bases lining up with TRBD1. The CDR3 has 14 residues. V shed 7 bases, J shed 2 bases, and the junction held 8 bases outside the gene matches. Germline V gene sequence: CDR1 MDHEN, CDR2 SYDVKM.

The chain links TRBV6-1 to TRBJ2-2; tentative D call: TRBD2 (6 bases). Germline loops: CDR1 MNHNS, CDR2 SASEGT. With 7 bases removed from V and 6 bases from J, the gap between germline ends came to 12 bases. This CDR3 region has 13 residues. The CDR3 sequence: CASTRGEPGELFF. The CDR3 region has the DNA TGTGCCAGCACACGCGGGGAGCCCGGGGAGCTGTTTTTT.

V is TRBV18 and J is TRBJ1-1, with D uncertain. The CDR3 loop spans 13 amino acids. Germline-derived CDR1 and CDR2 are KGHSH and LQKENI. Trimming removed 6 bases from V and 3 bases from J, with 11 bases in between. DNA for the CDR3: TGTGCCAGCTCCTACGGAGGGTACACTGAAGCTTTCTTT. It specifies CASSYGGYTEAFF.

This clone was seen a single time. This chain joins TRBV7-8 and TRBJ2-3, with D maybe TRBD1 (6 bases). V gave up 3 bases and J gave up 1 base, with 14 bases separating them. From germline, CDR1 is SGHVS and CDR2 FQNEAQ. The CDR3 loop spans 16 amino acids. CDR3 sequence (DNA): TGTGCCAGCAGCTTGAGGGGGAGTTATGGCACAGATACGCAGTATTTT. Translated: CASSLRGSYGTDTQYF.

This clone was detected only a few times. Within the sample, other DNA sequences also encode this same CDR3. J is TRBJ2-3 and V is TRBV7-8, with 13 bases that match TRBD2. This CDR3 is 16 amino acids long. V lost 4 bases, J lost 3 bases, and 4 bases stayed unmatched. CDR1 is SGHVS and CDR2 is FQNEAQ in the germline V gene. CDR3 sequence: CASSWRLAGGTDTQYF. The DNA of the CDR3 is TGTGCCAGCAGCTGGCGACTAGCGGGGGGAACAGATACGCAGTATTTT.

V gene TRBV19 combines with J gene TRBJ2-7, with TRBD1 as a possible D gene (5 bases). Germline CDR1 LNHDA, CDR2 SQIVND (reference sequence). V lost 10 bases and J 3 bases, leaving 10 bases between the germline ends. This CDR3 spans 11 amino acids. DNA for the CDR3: TGTGCCACGTTTCAGGGCTACGAGCAGTACTTC. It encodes CATFQGYEQYF.

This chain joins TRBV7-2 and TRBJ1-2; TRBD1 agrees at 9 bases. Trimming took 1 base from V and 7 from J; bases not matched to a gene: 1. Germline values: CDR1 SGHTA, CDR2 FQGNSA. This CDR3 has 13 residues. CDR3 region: CASSLEQGAGYTF. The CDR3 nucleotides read TGTGCCAGCAGCTTAGAACAGGGGGCTGGCTACACCTTC.

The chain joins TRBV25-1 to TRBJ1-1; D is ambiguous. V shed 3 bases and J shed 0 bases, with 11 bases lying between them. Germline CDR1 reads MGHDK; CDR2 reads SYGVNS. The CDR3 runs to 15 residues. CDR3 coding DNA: TGTGCCAGCAGTGATTACTTTCAGGTGAACACTGAAGCTTTCTTT. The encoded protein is CASSDYFQVNTEAFF.

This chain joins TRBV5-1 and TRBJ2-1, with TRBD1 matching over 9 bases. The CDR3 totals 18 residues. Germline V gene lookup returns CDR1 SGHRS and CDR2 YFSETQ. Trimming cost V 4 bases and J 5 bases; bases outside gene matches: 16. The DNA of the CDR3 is TGCGCCAGCAGCCAGTCTACGACCGGGACAGGGAGAGACAATGAGCAGTTCTTC. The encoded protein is CASSQSTTGTGRDNEQFF.

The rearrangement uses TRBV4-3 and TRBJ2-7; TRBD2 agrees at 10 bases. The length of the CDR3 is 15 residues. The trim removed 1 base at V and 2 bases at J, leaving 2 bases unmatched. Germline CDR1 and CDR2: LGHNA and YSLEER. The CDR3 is CASSQVTSGTYEQYF. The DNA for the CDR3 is TGCGCCAGCAGCCAAGTCACTAGCGGGACCTACGAGCAGTACTTC.

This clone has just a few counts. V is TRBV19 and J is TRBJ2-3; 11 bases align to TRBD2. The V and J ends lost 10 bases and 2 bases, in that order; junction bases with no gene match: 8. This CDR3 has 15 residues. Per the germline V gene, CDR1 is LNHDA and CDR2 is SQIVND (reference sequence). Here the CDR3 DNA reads TGTGCCACCACAGATAGCGGGAGGGCCACAGATACGCAGTATTTT. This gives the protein CATTDSGRATDTQYF.

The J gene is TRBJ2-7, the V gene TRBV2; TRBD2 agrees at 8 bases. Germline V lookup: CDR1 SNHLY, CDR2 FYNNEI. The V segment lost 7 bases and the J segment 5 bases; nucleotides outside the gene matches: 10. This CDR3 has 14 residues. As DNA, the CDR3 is TGTGCCAGCATTTCCTATCGGGGGGGAAACGAGCAGTACTTC. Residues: CASISYRGGNEQYF.

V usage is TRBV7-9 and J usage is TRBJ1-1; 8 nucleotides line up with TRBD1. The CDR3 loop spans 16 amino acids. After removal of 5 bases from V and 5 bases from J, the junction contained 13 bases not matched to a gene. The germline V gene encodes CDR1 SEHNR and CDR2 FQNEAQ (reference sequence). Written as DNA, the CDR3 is TGTGCCAGCAGCCCCCCCCAGGGGGCCGAACGGACTGAAGCTTTCTTT. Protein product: CASSPPQGAERTEAFF.

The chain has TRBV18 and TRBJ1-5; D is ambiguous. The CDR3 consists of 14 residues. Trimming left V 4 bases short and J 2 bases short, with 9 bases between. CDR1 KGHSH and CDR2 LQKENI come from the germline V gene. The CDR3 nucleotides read TGTGCCAGCTCACGGGCCTCTGGCAATCAGCCCCAGCATTTT. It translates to CASSRASGNQPQHF.

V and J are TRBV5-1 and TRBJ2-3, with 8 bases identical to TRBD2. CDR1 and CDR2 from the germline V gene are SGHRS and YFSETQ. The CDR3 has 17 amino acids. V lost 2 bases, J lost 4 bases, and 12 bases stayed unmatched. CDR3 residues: CASSFRGGTFKSDTQYF. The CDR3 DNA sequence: TGCGCCAGCAGCTTCCGCGGGGGGACCTTTAAGTCAGATACGCAGTATTTT.

CDR3 residues: CASSASGSDYEQYF. For the CDR3, the DNA is TGTGCCAGCAGCGCTTCCGGGTCAGACTACGAGCAGTACTTC. V gene TRBV9 combines with J gene TRBJ2-7, with D uncertain. Per germline, CDR1 SGDLS and CDR2 YYNGEE. V gave up 3 bases and J gave up 3 bases, with 13 bases separating them. The CDR3 has 14 residues.

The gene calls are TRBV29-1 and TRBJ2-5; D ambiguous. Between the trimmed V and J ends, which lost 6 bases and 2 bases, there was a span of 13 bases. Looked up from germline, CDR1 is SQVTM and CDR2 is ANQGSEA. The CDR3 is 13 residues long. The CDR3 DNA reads TGCAGCGTCGAAATCCCCTCTCAAGAGACCCAGTACTTC. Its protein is CSVEIPSQETQYF.

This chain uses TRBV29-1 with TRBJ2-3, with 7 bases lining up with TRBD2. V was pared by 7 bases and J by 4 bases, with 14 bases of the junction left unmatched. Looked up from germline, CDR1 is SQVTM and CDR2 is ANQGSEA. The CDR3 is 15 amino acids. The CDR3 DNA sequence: TGCAGCGCCCCGAGAAGAGCGGGGAGCCCAGATACGCAGTATTTT. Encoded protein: CSAPRRAGSPDTQYF.

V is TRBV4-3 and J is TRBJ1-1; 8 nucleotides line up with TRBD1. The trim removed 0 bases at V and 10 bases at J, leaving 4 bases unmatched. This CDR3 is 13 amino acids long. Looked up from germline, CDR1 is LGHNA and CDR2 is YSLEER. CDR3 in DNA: TGCGCCAGCAGCCAAGATCGAGGGACAGGAGCTTTCTTT. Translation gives CASSQDRGTGAFF.

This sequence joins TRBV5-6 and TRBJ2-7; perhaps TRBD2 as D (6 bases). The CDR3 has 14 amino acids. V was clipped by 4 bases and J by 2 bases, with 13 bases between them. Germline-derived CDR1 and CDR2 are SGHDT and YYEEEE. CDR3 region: CASSRTNLAYEQYF. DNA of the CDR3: TGTGCCAGCAGCCGGACTAACCTTGCCTACGAGCAGTACTTC.

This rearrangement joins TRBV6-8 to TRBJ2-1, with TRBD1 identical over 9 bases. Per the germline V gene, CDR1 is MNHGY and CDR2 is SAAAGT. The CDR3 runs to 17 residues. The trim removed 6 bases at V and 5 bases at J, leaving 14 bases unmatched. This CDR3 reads CASSSLTTGGYHNEQFF. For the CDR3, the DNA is TGTGCCAGCAGCTCTCTAACTACAGGGGGCTATCACAATGAGCAGTTCTTC.

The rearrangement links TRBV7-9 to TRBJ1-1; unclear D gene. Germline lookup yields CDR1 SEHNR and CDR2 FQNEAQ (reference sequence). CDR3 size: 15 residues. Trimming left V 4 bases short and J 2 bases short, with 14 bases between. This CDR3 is CASSSMVGDNTEAFF. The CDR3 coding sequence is TGTGCCAGCAGCTCCATGGTGGGAGATAACACTGAAGCTTTCTTT.

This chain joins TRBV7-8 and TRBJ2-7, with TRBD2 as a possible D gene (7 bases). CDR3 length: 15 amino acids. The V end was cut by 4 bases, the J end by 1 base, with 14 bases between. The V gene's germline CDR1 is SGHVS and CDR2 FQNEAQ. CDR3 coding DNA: TGTGCCAGCAGCTCCCAGGGAGGGACATCCTACGAGCAGTACTTC. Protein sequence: CASSSQGGTSYEQYF.

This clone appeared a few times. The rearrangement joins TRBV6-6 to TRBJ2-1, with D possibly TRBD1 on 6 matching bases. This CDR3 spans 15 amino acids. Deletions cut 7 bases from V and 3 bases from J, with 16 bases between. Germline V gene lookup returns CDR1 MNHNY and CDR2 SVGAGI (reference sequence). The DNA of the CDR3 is TGTGCCAGCACCGACAGGACAAGGTACTACAATGAGCAGTTCTTC. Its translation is CASTDRTRYYNEQFF.

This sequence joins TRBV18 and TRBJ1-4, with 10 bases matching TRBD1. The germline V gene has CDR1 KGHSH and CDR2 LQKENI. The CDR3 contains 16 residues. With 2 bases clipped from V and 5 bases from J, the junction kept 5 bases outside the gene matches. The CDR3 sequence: CASSPGQGGKNEKLFF. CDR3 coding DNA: TGTGCCAGCTCACCAGGACAGGGGGGAAAGAATGAAAAACTGTTTTTT.

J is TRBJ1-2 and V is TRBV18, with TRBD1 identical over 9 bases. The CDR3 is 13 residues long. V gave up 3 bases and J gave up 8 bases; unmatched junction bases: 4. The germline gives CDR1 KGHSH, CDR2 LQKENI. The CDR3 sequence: CASSPGTGFGYTF. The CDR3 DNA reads TGTGCCAGCTCACCCGGGACAGGGTTCGGCTACACCTTC.

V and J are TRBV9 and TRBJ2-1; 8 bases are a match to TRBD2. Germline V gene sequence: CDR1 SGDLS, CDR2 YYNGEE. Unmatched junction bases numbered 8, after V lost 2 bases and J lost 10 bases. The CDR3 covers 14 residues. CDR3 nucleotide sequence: TGTGCCAGCAGCGTGTTAGCGGGACGGGGGGAGCAGTTCTTC. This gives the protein CASSVLAGRGEQFF. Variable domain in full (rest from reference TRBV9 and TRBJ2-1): DSGVTQTPKHLITATGQRVTLRCSPRSGDLSVYWYQQSLDQGLQFLIQYYNGEERAKGNILERFSAQQFPDLHSELNLSSLELGDSALYFCASSVLAGRGEQFFGPGTRLTVL.